The TCR beta chain under discussion was sequenced for a study of blood T cells in healthy people across ages. CDR3 length equals 16 residues. Germline V gives CDR1 LGHDT, CDR2 YNNKEL (reference sequence). V lost 2 bases to trimming and J lost 7 bases; unmatched junction nucleotides: 14. Primers used in a second PCR of roughly 6 to 11 cycles were a sample-barcoded 5' primer and a J-beta primer mix. Each CDR3 protein gets one entry after TCRdb re-called the 5' RACE reads with MiXCR. Among 760,000 or so distinct CDR3 sequences listed, roughly 25% were seen once. The data were also submitted as part of a second study, on T cells of mothers and their children. That study reports: A few mothers and their six children, all healthy Caucasians, donated.

Sample: blood. The receptor's source is a boy aged 5-17 years in good health. V is TRBV3-1 and J is TRBJ2-7; 7 nucleotides align to TRBD2. The CDR3 DNA sequence: TGTGCCAGCAGCCAACTGCCTGCGGGAGCCTTAGTGGAGCAGTACTTC. Protein product: CASSQLPAGALVEQYF.